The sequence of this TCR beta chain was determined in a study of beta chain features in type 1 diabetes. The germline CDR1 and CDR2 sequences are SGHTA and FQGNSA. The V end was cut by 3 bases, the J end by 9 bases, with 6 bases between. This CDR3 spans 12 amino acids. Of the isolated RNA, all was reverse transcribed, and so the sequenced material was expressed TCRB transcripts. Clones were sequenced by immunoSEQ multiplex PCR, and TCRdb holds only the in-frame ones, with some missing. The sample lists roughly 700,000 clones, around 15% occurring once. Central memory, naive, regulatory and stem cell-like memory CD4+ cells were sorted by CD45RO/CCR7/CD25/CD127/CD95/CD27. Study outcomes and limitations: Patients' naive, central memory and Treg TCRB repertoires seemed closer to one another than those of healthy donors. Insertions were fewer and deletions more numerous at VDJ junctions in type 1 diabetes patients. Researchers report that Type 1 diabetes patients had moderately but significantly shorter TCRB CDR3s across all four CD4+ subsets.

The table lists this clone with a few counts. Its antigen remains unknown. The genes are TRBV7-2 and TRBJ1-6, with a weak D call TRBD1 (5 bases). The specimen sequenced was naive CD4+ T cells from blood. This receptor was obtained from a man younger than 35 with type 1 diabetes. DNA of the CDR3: TGTGCCAGCAGCTTCCAGGGTTCACCCCTCCACTTT. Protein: CASSFQGSPLHF. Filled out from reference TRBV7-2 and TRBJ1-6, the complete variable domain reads GAGVSQSPSNKVTEKGKDVELRCDPISGHTALYWYRQSLGQGLEFLIYFQGNSAPDKSGLPSDRFSAERTGGSVSTLTIQRTQQEDSAVYLCASSFQGSPLHFGNGTRLTVT.